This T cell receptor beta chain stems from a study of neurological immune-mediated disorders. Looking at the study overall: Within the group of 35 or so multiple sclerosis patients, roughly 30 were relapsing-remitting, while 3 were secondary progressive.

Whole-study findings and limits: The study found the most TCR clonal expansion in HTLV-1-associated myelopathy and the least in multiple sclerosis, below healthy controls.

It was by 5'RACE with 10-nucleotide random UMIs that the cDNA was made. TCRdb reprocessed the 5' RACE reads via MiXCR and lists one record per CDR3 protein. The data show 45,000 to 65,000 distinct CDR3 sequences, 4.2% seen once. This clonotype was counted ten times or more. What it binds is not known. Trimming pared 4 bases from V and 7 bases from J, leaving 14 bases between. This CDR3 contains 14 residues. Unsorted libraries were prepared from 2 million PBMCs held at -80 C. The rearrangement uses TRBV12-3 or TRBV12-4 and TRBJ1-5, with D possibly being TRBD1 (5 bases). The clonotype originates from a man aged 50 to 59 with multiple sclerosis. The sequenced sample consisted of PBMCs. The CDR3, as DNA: TGTGCCAGCAGTTGGCGGACAATGGGCCAGCCCCAGCATTTT. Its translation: CASSWRTMGQPQHF.